This entry concerns a single T cell receptor (beta chain). Study members were between about 18 and 95 years old and lived in around 24 US regions. The source of the sample is a study of blood T cell repertoires in COVID-19. Looking at the study overall: There were acute and convalescent COVID-19 samples, and they came from the United States, Italy and Spain.

In the study's own analysis: Amplified reference gene primers provided the basis for estimating nucleated cell counts. Generated by immunoSEQ multiplex PCR, the TCRdb table keeps only in-frame clones and is missing some. V, J and clone size are those of that table, while D and trimming were read from the DNA. The sample consists of around 250,000 clones, roughly nine tenths of them appearing once. The germline V and J ends were trimmed by 5 bases and 4 bases, with 10 bases remaining between them. The CDR3 is made up of 13 amino acids. From germline, CDR1 is SGHRS and CDR2 YFSETQ. The specimen was PBMCs or T cells enriched from blood (not recorded which). The sequence was obtained from a human donor in a cohort exposed to, infected with or recovered from COVID-19 (not recorded which). The donor label of this sample is uncertain. J is TRBJ2-1 and V is TRBV5-1, with TRBD1 as a possible D gene (6 bases). The CDR3 is CASRQGQYNEQFF. Written as DNA, the CDR3 is TGCGCCAGCAGACAGGGACAATACAATGAGCAGTTCTTC. The full variable domain, its missing parts supplied by reference TRBV5-1 and TRBJ2-1, is KAGVTQTPRYLIKTRGQQVTLSCSPISGHRSVSWYQQTPGQGLQFLFEYFSETQRNKGNFPGRFSGRQFSNSRSEMNVSTLELGDSALYLCASRQGQYNEQFFGPGTRLTVL.